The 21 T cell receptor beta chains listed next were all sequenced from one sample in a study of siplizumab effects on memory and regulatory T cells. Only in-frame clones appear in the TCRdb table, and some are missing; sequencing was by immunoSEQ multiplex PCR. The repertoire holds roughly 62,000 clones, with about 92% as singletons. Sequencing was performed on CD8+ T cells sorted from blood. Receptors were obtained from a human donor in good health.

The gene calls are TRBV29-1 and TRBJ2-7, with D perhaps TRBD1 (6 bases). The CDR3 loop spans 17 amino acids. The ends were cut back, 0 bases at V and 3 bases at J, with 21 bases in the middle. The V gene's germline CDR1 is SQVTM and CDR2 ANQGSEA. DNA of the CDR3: TGCAGCGTTGAAGACCGTTCCCAGGGGTCCTCCTACTACGAGCAGTACTTC. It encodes CSVEDRSQGSSYYEQYF.

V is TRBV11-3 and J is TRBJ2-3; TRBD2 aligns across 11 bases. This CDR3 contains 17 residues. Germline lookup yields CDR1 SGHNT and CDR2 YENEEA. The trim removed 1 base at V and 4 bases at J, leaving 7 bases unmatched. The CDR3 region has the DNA TGTGCCAGCAGCTTAGTAGCGGGAGGGCCTTTTTCAGATACGCAGTATTTT. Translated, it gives CASSLVAGGPFSDTQYF.

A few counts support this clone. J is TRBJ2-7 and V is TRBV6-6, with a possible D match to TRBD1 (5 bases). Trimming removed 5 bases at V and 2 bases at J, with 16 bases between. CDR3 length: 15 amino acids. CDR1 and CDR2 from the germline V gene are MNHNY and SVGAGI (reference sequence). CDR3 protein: CASSLSTGHTYEQYF. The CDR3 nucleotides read TGTGCCAGCAGTCTTAGTACAGGCCACACCTACGAGCAGTACTTC.

CDR3 bases: TGTGCCAGCAGCGCCGGCCAGAGTACTGAGCAGTTCTTC. It codes for CASSAGQSTEQFF. V gene TRBV9 combines with J gene TRBJ2-1; no reliable D call. Trimming took 3 bases from V and 9 from J, leaving 13 bases between them. The CDR3 extends over 13 amino acids. Germline-derived CDR1 and CDR2 are SGDLS and YYNGEE.

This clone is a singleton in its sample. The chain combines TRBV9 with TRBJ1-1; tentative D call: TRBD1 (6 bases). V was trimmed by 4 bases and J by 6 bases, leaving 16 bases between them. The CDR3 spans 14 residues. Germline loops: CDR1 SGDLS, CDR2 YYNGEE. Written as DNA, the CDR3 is TGTGCCAGCAGCTTGACGATCAGGGGTTCTGAAGCTTTCTTT. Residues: CASSLTIRGSEAFF.

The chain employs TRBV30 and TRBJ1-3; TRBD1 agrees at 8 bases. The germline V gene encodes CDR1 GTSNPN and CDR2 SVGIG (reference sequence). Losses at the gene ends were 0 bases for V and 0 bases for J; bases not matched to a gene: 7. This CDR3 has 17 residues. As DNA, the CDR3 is TGTGCCTGGAGTGTGGACAGGGCGGAATACTCTGGAAACACCATATATTTT. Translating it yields CAWSVDRAEYSGNTIYF.

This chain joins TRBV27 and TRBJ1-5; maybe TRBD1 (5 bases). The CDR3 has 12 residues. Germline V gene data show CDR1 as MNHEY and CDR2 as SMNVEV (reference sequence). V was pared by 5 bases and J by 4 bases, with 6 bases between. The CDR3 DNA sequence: TGTGCCAGCAGTCGGGGGAATCAGCCCCAGCATTTT. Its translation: CASSRGNQPQHF.

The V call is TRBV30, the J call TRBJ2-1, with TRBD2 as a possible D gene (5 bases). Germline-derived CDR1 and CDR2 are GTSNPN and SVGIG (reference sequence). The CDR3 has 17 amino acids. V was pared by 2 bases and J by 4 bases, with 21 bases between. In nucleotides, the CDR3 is TGTGCCTGGAGTTTAATACAAATAGCGCCCGTATACAATGAGCAGTTCTTC. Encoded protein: CAWSLIQIAPVYNEQFF.

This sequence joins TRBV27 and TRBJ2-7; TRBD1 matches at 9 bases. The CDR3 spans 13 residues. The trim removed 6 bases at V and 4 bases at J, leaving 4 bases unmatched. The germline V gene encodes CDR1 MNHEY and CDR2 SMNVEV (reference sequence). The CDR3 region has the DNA TGTGCCAGCAGCGGGACAGGGCAGTACGAGCAGTACTTC. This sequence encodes CASSGTGQYEQYF.

The CDR3 loop is CASRMTGLNTEAFF. DNA of the CDR3: TGTGCCAGCAGGATGACAGGGCTGAACACTGAAGCTTTCTTT. V is TRBV27 and J is TRBJ1-1, with 7 nucleotides matching TRBD1. Germline V CDR1 and CDR2: MNHEY, SMNVEV (reference sequence). This CDR3 comprises 14 residues. Trimming cost V 6 bases and J 0 bases; bases outside gene matches: 4.

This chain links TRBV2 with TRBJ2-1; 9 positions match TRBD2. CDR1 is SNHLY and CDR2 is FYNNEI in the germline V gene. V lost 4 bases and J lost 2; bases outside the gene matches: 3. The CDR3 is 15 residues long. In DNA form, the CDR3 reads TGTGCCAGCAGTGGACTAGCGGAGACCTACAATGAGCAGTTCTTC. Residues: CASSGLAETYNEQFF.

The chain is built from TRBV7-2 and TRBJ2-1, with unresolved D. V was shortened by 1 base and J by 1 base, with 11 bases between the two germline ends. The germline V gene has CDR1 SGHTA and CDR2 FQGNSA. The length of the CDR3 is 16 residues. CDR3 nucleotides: TGTGCCAGCAGCTTAGGCAGGTATTCTTCCTACAATGAGCAGTTCTTC. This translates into CASSLGRYSSYNEQFF.

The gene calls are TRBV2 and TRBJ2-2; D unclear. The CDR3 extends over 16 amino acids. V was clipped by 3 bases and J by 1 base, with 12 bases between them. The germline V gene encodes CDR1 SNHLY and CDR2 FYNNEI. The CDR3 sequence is CASSDGTVLNTGELFF. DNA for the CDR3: TGTGCCAGCAGTGACGGAACGGTGTTGAACACCGGGGAGCTGTTTTTT.

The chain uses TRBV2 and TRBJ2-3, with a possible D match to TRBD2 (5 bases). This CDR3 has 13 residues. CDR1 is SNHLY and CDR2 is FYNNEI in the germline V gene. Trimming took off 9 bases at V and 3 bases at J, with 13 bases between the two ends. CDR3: CASISGITDTQYF. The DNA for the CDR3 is TGTGCCAGTATATCCGGGATAACAGATACGCAGTATTTT.

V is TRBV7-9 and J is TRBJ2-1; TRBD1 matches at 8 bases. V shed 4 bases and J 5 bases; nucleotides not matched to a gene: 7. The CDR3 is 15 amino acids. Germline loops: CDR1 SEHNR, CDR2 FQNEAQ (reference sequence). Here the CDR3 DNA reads TGTGCCAGCAGCTCACGGGAACAGGGGGACAATGAGCAGTTCTTC. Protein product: CASSSREQGDNEQFF. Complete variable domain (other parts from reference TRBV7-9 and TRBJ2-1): DTGVSQNPRHKITKRGQNVTFRCDPISEHNRLYWYRQTLGQGPEFLTYFQNEAQLEKSRLLSDRFSAERPKGSFSTLEIQRTEQGDSAMYLCASSSREQGDNEQFFGPGTRLTVL.

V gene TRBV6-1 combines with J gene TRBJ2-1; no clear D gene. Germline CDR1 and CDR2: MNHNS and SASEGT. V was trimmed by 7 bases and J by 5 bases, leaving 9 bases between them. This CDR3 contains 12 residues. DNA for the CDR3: TGTGCCAGCATGACCACAAACAATGAGCAGTTCTTC. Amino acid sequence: CASMTTNNEQFF.

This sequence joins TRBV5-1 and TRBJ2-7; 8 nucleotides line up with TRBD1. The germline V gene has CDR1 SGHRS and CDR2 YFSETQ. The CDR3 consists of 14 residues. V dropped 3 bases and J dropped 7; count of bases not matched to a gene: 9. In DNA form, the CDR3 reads TGCGCCAGCAGCTGGGGACAGGAATCGAAAGAGCAGTACTTC. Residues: CASSWGQESKEQYF.

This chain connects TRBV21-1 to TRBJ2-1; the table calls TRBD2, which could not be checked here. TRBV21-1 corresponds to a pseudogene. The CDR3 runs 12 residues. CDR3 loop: CASSIPETAQFF. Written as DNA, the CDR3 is TGTGCCAGCAGCATCCCAGAGACTGCCCAGTTCTTC.

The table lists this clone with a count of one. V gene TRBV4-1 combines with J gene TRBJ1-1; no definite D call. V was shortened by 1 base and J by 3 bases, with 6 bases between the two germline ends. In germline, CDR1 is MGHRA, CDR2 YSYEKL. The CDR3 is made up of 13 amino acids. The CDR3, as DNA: TGCGCCAGCAGCCAAGGGGAGGACACTGAAGCTTTCTTT. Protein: CASSQGEDTEAFF.

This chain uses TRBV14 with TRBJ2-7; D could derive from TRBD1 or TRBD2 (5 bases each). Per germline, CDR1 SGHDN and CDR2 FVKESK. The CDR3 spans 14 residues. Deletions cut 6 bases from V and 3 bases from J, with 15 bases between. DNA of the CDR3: TGTGCCAGCAGTCCTCCGGGGCGAGGCTACGAGCAGTACTTC. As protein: CASSPPGRGYEQYF.

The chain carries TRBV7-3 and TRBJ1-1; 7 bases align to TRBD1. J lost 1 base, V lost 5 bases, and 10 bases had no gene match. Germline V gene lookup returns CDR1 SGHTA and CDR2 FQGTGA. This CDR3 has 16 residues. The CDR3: CASSPGQGVANTEAFF. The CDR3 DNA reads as TGTGCCAGCAGCCCAGGCCAGGGGGTCGCGAACACTGAAGCTTTCTTT.